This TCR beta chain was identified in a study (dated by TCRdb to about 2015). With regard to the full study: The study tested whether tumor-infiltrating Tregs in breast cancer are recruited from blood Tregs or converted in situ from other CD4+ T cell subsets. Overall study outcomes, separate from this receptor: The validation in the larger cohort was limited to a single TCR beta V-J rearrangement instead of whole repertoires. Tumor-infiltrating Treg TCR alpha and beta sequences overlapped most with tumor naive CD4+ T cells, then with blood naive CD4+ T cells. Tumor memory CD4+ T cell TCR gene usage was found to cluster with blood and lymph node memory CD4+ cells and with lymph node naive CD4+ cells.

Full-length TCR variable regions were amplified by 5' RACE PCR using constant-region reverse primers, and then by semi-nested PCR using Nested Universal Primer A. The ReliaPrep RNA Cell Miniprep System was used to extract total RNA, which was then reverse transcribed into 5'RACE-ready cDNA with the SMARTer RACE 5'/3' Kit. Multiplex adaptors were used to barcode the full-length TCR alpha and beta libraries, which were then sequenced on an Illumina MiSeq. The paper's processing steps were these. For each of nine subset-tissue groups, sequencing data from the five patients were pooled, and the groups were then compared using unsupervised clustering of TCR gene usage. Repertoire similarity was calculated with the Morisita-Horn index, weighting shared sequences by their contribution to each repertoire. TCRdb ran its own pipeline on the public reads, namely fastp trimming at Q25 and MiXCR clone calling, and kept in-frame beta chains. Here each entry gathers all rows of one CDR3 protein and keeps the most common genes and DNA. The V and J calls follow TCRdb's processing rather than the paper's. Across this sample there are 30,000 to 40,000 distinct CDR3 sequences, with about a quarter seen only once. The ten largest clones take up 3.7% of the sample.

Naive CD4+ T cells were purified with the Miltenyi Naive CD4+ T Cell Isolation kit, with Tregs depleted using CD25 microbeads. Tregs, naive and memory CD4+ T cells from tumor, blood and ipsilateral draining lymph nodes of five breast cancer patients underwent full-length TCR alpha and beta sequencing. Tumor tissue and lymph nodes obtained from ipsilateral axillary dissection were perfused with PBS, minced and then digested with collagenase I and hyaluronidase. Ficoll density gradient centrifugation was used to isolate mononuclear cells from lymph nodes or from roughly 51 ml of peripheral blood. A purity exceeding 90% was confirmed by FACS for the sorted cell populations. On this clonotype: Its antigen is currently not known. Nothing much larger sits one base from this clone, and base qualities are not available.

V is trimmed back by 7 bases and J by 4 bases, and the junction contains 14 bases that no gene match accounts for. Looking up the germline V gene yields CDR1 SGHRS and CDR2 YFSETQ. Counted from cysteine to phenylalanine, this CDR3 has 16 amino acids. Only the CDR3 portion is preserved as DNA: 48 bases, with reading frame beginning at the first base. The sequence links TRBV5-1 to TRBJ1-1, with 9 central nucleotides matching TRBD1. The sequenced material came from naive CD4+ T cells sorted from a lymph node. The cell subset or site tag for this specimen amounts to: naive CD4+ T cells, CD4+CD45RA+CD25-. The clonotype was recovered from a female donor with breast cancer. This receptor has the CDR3 CASFIPLETGGTEAFF. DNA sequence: TGCGCCAGCTTCATCCCCCTGGAGACAGGGGGCACTGAAGCTTTCTTT.